This TCR beta chain is drawn from a study of identifying expanded T cells in peripheral blood. Sequenced by immunoSEQ multiplex PCR; TCRdb stores in-frame clones only, minus some. The sample includes 70,000 or so clones, almost 90% seen only once; the top ten take under 3.5%. This clone is labeled as medium-sized. As yet, its antigen is unknown. Points from the study as a whole: Clone count variance between two-week samples rose with total template count. Technical replicates showed about 1.2 changed clones; roughly two weeks approximately 16; four weeks 19.

This TCR was sampled from a person aged 18 to 69 in good health. Sequenced input: blood.

CDR3 bases: TGTGCCAGCAGTTCTAGCGGGAGCGGGCTCTACGAGCAGTACTTC. Translation gives CASSSSGSGLYEQYF. This rearrangement joins TRBV11-1 to TRBJ2-7; TRBD2 aligns across 10 bases. The CDR3 consists of 15 residues. Looked up from germline, CDR1 is SGHAT and CDR2 is FQDESV (reference sequence). After removal of 6 bases from V and 3 bases from J, the junction contained 8 bases not matched to a gene.